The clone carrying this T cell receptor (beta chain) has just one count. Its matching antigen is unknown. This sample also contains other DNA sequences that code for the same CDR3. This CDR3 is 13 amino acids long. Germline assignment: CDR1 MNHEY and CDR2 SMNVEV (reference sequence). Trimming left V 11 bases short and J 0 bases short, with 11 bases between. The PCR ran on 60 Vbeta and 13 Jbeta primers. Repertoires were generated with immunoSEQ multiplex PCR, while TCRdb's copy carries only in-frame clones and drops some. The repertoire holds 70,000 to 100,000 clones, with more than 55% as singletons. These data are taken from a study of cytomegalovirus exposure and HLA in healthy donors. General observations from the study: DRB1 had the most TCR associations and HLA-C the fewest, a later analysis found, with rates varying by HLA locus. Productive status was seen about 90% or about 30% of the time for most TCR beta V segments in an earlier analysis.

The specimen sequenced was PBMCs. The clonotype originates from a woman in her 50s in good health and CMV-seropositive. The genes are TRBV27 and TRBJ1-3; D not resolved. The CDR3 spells CASSLSSGNTIYF. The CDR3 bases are TGTGCCTCCTCCCTGAGCTCTGGAAACACCATATATTTT.